This TCR beta chain was profiled in a study of blood T cells in healthy people across ages. V lost 5 bases and J lost 1, with 17 bases in between. The CDR3 length is 16 residues. CDR1 and CDR2 from the germline V gene are SGHTA and FQGNSA. Primed by a sample-barcoded 5' primer and a J-beta primer mix, a second PCR proceeded for about 7 to 12 cycles. Each CDR3 protein is one row after TCRdb ran MiXCR on the 5' RACE reads. Of approximately 690,000 distinct CDR3 sequences in the sample, around 38% were seen once. This clonotype was found a few times. The material sequenced was blood. This receptor was obtained from a man aged 80 or over in good health. The chain has TRBV7-2 and TRBJ2-5, with D maybe TRBD1 (6 bases). Here the CDR3 reads CASSPGQGTSQETQYF. The CDR3 DNA sequence: TGTGCCAGCAGCCCTGGGCAGGGGACGTCCCAAGAGACCCAGTACTTC.